The 6 T cell receptor beta chains below all came from one sample that was sequenced in a study of cytomegalovirus exposure and HLA in healthy donors. The PCR was carried out with 60 Vbeta primers and 13 Jbeta primers. Assay used: immunoSEQ multiplex PCR; TCRdb lists only in-frame clones, some missing. The sample includes 190,000 or so clones, around four fifths of them seen just once. Sequenced sample: PBMCs. Receptor source: a man aged 45 to 65 in good health and CMV-seronegative.

This chain connects TRBV5-1 to TRBJ2-7; TRBD2 might be the D (7 bases). V lost 3 bases to trimming and J lost 0 bases, with 10 bases between them. This CDR3 is built from 14 residues. Germline V CDR1 and CDR2: SGHRS, YFSETQ. The CDR3 DNA follows: TGCGCCAGCAGCTGGGAGGGGGTCTCCTACGAGCAGTACTTC. Translation gives CASSWEGVSYEQYF.

This sequence joins TRBV6-1 and TRBJ1-6; no firm D call. The CDR3 is 15 amino acids. The ends were cut back, 1 base at V and 5 bases at J, with 9 bases in the middle. CDR1 is MNHNS, CDR2 SASEGT, per germline. The CDR3 spells CASSEVRRNNSPLHF. Written as DNA, the CDR3 is TGTGCCAGCAGTGAAGTTCGGAGGAATAATTCACCCCTCCACTTT.

The table lists this clone with a few counts. The chain links TRBV6-5 to TRBJ1-3; TRBD1 matches 7 bases. This CDR3 spans 15 amino acids. The J segment lost 4 bases and the V segment lost 0 bases, leaving 3 bases of the junction unmatched. CDR1 and CDR2 from the germline V gene are MNHEY and SVGAGI. CDR3 bases: TGTGCCAGCAGTTACTCTGACAGGGTCGGAAACACCATATATTTT. Its protein is CASSYSDRVGNTIYF.

This rearrangement joins TRBV6-5 to TRBJ2-3; possible D gene TRBD1, 7 bases. The CDR3 runs to 15 residues. CDR1 is MNHEY, CDR2 SVGAGI, per germline. V was shortened by 2 bases and J by 7 bases, with 16 bases between the two germline ends. CDR3 in DNA: TGTGCCAGCAGTTACCATCAGGGGGGTGAAAATACGCAGTATTTT. Translation gives CASSYHQGGENTQYF.

The gene calls are TRBV28 and TRBJ1-1; 7 nucleotides match TRBD1. The CDR3 contains 14 residues. With 10 bases clipped from V and 10 bases from J, the junction kept 18 bases outside the gene matches. Germline V gene sequence: CDR1 MDHEN, CDR2 SYDVKM. The CDR3 DNA follows: TGTGCCATCCTCCTGGCCGGACAGGAGACCCCAGCTTTCTTT. It yields the protein CAILLAGQETPAFF.

The rearrangement links TRBV27 to TRBJ1-4, with D unclear. The V gene's germline CDR1 is MNHEY and CDR2 SMNVEV (reference sequence). The CDR3 covers 14 residues. Trimming took 4 bases from V and 8 from J, leaving 14 bases between them. CDR3 DNA: TGTGCCAGCAGTTCCGGGCTAACGGGAGAAAAACTGTTTTTT. Encoded protein: CASSSGLTGEKLFF.